This TCR beta chain derives from a study of blood T cell repertoires in COVID-19. Study-level information: The samples span acute and convalescent COVID-19 from the United States, Italy and Spain. PBMCs, B-cell-depleted T cells, or T cells were the source of the cDNA or gDNA that made up the material.

The CDR3 sequence is 12 residues long. Trimming removed 6 bases at V and 8 bases at J, with 13 bases between. Germline CDR1 SNHLY, CDR2 FYNNEI. In the original processing: Quantification of nucleated cells was approximated via reference gene primer amplification. Sequenced by immunoSEQ multiplex PCR; TCRdb stores in-frame clones only, minus some. V and J calls and clone size come straight from that table; D and trimming were deduced from the DNA. The sample has more than 60,000 clones, roughly 80% seen once. The TCR originated in a human donor in a cohort sampled during active COVID-19. The chain joins TRBV2 to TRBJ1-1; D ambiguous. The sequencing input was peripheral blood. The CDR3 nucleotides are TGTGCCAGCAGGGCCGATATATCAGAAGCTTTCTTT. Its protein is CASRADISEAFF.